The next 32 T cell receptor beta chains were all read from a single sample in a study of T-cell memory formation after mild COVID-19. TCRdb called the 5' RACE reads again in MiXCR, with one record for every CDR3 protein. The table lists roughly 500,000 distinct CDR3 sequences, just over 20% of them singletons. Sequences were obtained from PBMCs or a T cell subset sorted from them (not recorded which). All receptors derive from an adult woman who had mild COVID-19 (a few samples of this study predate the infection). Cell type and time point are not known.

The V call is TRBV15, the J call TRBJ1-5, with TRBD1 as a possible D gene (5 bases). Germline CDR1 and CDR2: LNHNV and YYDKDF (reference sequence). Trimming left V 0 bases short and J 11 bases short, with 11 bases between. The CDR3 consists of 13 residues. The CDR3 loop is CATSRDLADTQHF. The CDR3 DNA sequence: TGTGCCACCAGCAGAGATCTAGCGGACACCCAGCATTTT.

This clonotype was found a few times. This sequence joins TRBV29-1 and TRBJ2-2, with D possibly being TRBD1 (7 bases). Germline CDR1 reads SQVTM; CDR2 reads ANQGSEA. The germline V and J ends were trimmed by 7 bases and 4 bases, with 13 bases remaining between them. The CDR3 contains 13 residues. CDR3 loop: CSASGGTTGELFF. The CDR3 DNA follows: TGCAGCGCCTCAGGGGGGACCACCGGGGAGCTGTTTTTT.

This clonotype has a handful of counts. V usage is TRBV29-1 and J usage is TRBJ2-1; 7 bases align to TRBD2. The germline CDR1 and CDR2 sequences are SQVTM and ANQGSEA. Losses at the gene ends were 1 base for V and 10 bases for J; bases not matched to a gene: 4. The CDR3 consists of 12 residues. The CDR3 loop reads CSVEGAGEEQFF. Written as DNA, the CDR3 is TGCAGCGTTGAAGGGGCGGGGGAGGAGCAGTTCTTC.

CDR3 sequence: CASSQVRGSHNEQFF. The CDR3 coding sequence is TGTGCCAGCAGCCAAGTCCGCGGGAGCCACAATGAGCAGTTCTTC. The V gene is TRBV3-1, the J gene TRBJ2-1; 7 nucleotides agree with TRBD2. The CDR3 runs 15 residues. Germline V gene data show CDR1 as LGHDT and CDR2 as YNNKEL (reference sequence). After removal of 1 base from V and 5 bases from J, the junction contained 5 bases not matched to a gene.

This rearrangement joins TRBV12-3 or TRBV12-4 to TRBJ2-3; D gene ambiguous. Between the trimmed V and J ends, which lost 6 bases and 1 base, there was a span of 17 bases. This CDR3 contains 16 residues. CDR3 in DNA: TGTGCCAGCAGCCCCCACGTGGGTGGGGGCACAGATACGCAGTATTTT. Encoded protein: CASSPHVGGGTDTQYF.

In nucleotides, the CDR3 is TGCGCCAGCAGCTTTATCCTAGCGGGGGGGCCTTCCTCCGGGGAGCTGTTTTTT. This gives the protein CASSFILAGGPSSGELFF. The chain combines TRBV5-1 with TRBJ2-2, with 12 bases that match TRBD2. J lost 6 bases, V lost 2 bases, and 11 bases had no gene match. The CDR3 spans 18 residues. CDR1 and CDR2 (germline): SGHRS, YFSETQ. The complete variable domain, with remaining parts taken from reference TRBV5-1 and TRBJ2-2, reads KAGVTQTPRYLIKTRGQQVTLSCSPISGHRSVSWYQQTPGQGLQFLFEYFSETQRNKGNFPGRFSGRQFSNSRSEMNVSTLELGDSALYLCASSFILAGGPSSGELFFGEGSRLTVL.

The chain carries TRBV18 and TRBJ2-1, with 10 bases aligning to TRBD1. There are 16 residues in the CDR3. The junction had 8 bases not matched to a gene; V was cut back by 3 bases and J by 6 bases. Germline-derived CDR1 and CDR2 are KGHSH and LQKENI. The CDR3 DNA reads as TGTGCCAGCTCACCCCGACAGGGGGCAGCGTTCAATGAGCAGTTCTTC. Protein product: CASSPRQGAAFNEQFF.

The CDR3 DNA sequence: TGTGCCAGCAGCACGGGACGGTCGGGCTCCTACGAGCAGTACTTC. This translates into CASSTGRSGSYEQYF. This chain uses TRBV11-2 with TRBJ2-7; either TRBD1 or TRBD2 may supply D (5 bases each). The length of the CDR3 is 15 residues. Between the trimmed V and J ends, which lost 5 bases and 0 bases, there was a span of 14 bases. Germline-derived CDR1 and CDR2 are SGHAT and FQNNGV.

As regards this clonotype: One end of the junction is discordant with germline, which a read error may explain. This chain uses TRBV30 with TRBJ1-1; D call uncertain. Per germline, CDR1 GTSNPN and CDR2 SVGIG (reference sequence). This CDR3 has 13 residues. CDR3 residues: CAWSHNRLVAPAF. As DNA, the CDR3 is TGTGCCTGGAGTCACAATCGGCTGGTTGCGCCAGCTTTT.

This rearrangement joins TRBV6-4 to TRBJ2-3; no reliable D call. Germline V lookup: CDR1 MRHNA, CDR2 SNTAGT. The CDR3 has 15 residues. Trimming left V 0 bases short and J 0 bases short, with 7 bases between. CDR3 nucleotides: TGTGCCAGCAGTGACTCGACTTCTAGCACAGATACGCAGTATTTT. Its translation is CASSDSTSSTDTQYF.

The sample holds a few counts of this clonotype. The rearrangement links TRBV29-1 to TRBJ2-3; D may be TRBD1 or TRBD2 (5 bases each). The CDR3 is 14 amino acids. Germline CDR1 is SQVTM and CDR2 is ANQGSEA. The germline V and J ends were trimmed by 6 bases and 2 bases, with 15 bases remaining between them. The CDR3 nucleotides are TGCAGCGTACTACGGGGCGGACTCACAGATACGCAGTATTTT. Its translation: CSVLRGGLTDTQYF.

This clonotype has a handful of counts. The CDR3 DNA is TGCAGTGCTAGGCAGAGCTCCTACAATGAGCAGTTCTTC. Translating gives CSARQSSYNEQFF. The rearrangement uses TRBV20-1 and TRBJ2-1; D unresolved. The germline V and J ends were trimmed by 3 bases and 0 bases, with 6 bases remaining between them. Looked up from germline, CDR1 is DFQATT and CDR2 is SNEGSKA (reference sequence). The CDR3 length is 13 residues.

The sample holds a few counts of this clonotype. J is TRBJ1-2 and V is TRBV6-5; 7 nucleotides align to TRBD1. With 4 bases clipped from V and 3 bases from J, the junction kept 8 bases outside the gene matches. Germline V lookup: CDR1 MNHEY, CDR2 SVGAGI. The CDR3 is 15 residues long. The DNA for the CDR3 is TGTGCCAGCAGTTTCAAACAGGGGAGCTACTATGGCTACACCTTC. It translates to CASSFKQGSYYGYTF.

The chain uses TRBV5-1 and TRBJ2-7; D tentatively reads TRBD1 or TRBD2 (6 bases each). Germline values: CDR1 SGHRS, CDR2 YFSETQ. The germline V and J ends were trimmed by 1 base and 4 bases, with 9 bases remaining between them. The CDR3 runs to 13 residues. As DNA, the CDR3 is TGCGCCAGCAGCTTGACAGGGAGGTACGAGCAGTACTTC. This gives the protein CASSLTGRYEQYF.

This rearrangement joins TRBV27 to TRBJ1-1; D ambiguous. This CDR3 has 15 amino acids. CDR1 and CDR2 (germline): MNHEY, SMNVEV (reference sequence). Trimming left V 0 bases short and J 1 base short, with 9 bases between. The CDR3 nucleotides are TGTGCCAGCAGTTTATCGACTTGGGCGAACACTGAAGCTTTCTTT. It yields the protein CASSLSTWANTEAFF.

The sample holds many counts of this clonotype. This sequence joins TRBV27 and TRBJ2-7; a possible D gene is TRBD1 (5 bases). Trimming stripped 5 bases from V and 0 bases from J, with 11 bases between. The germline gives CDR1 MNHEY, CDR2 SMNVEV (reference sequence). This CDR3 comprises 14 residues. The CDR3 nucleotides are TGTGCCAGCAGTCCCAACGACAGCTCCTACGAGCAGTACTTC. Encoded protein: CASSPNDSSYEQYF.

This clonotype was seen a few times. The chain links TRBV5-1 to TRBJ2-7; D is undetermined. This CDR3 region has 15 residues. Germline V CDR1 and CDR2: SGHRS, YFSETQ. V lost 4 bases and J 1 base, leaving 15 bases between the germline ends. CDR3 in amino acids: CASSPGLDRSYEQYF. CDR3 nucleotide sequence: TGCGCCAGCAGCCCGGGCTTAGATAGATCCTACGAGCAGTACTTC.

This clonotype was observed a handful of times. V and J are TRBV29-1 and TRBJ1-2, with 10 bases identical to TRBD1. Per the germline V gene, CDR1 is SQVTM and CDR2 is ANQGSEA. J was trimmed by 8 bases and V by 6 bases; bases with no gene match: 15. The CDR3 runs 15 residues. The CDR3 nucleotides read TGCAGCGTCTCCGGGACAGGGGTAAACCTATACGGCTACACCTTC. Translating gives CSVSGTGVNLYGYTF.

This chain links TRBV10-3 with TRBJ2-1, with TRBD2 matching over 8 bases. Germline V gives CDR1 ENHRY, CDR2 SYGVKD. This CDR3 has 13 residues. The J segment lost 16 bases and the V segment lost 6 bases, leaving 14 bases of the junction unmatched. CDR3 nucleotides: TGTGCCATCAGCGAGAGGTCTAGCGGGCCGCTCTTCTTC. Translating gives CAISERSSGPLFF.

The gene calls are TRBV20-1 and TRBJ1-2, with no clear D. The CDR3 has 10 amino acids. Germline CDR1 and CDR2: DFQATT and SNEGSKA (reference sequence). Trimming removed 5 bases at V and 8 bases at J, with 9 bases between. The CDR3 sequence is CSAGLLGYTF. The CDR3 DNA sequence: TGCAGTGCTGGCCTCTTGGGCTACACCTTC.

The table lists this clonotype with a few counts. This chain joins TRBV5-1 and TRBJ2-7, with D possibly TRBD2 on 5 matching bases. V was shortened by 9 bases and J by 0 bases, with 13 bases between the two germline ends. CDR1 SGHRS and CDR2 YFSETQ come from the germline V gene. This CDR3 is 13 amino acids long. This chain's CDR3 is CATNDGLSYEQYF. In DNA form, the CDR3 reads TGCGCCACAAACGACGGACTCTCCTACGAGCAGTACTTC.

The chain carries TRBV7-8 and TRBJ2-2; 10 positions agree with TRBD2. CDR1 is SGHVS and CDR2 is FQNEAQ in the germline V gene. J was trimmed by 6 bases and V by 4 bases; bases with no gene match: 2. The CDR3 sequence is 14 residues long. Written as DNA, the CDR3 is TGTGCCAGCAGCTACGGGACTAGCGCCGGGGAGCTGTTTTTT. Translating it yields CASSYGTSAGELFF.

This clonotype was detected only a few times. The CDR3 DNA is TGTGCCAGTAGTATAACGCAGGGGTCCGGAGACAATGAGCAGTTCTTC. It yields the protein CASSITQGSGDNEQFF. V and J are TRBV19 and TRBJ2-1; a weak D match, TRBD1 (6 bases). The CDR3 has 16 residues. Between the trimmed V and J ends, which lost 2 bases and 5 bases, there was a span of 16 bases. Germline V lookup: CDR1 LNHDA, CDR2 SQIVND (reference sequence).

The chain uses TRBV3-1 and TRBJ2-1; D remains unclear. Germline V gives CDR1 LGHDT, CDR2 YNNKEL (reference sequence). Trimming cost V 3 bases and J 10 bases, with 22 bases left between them. The CDR3 runs 16 residues. This CDR3 is CASSHHLERSVWEQFF. The CDR3 DNA reads TGTGCCAGCAGCCACCACTTGGAGAGATCCGTCTGGGAGCAGTTCTTC.

The chain joins TRBV4-3 to TRBJ2-7; 9 bases match TRBD1. The J segment lost 7 bases and the V segment lost 0 bases, leaving 10 bases of the junction unmatched. The CDR3 runs to 16 residues. Germline loops: CDR1 LGHNA, CDR2 YSLEER. CDR3 coding DNA: TGCGCCAGCAGCCAAGATCCAGGGACAGGGCTATCGGAGCAGTACTTC. This sequence encodes CASSQDPGTGLSEQYF.

This clonotype was counted only a few times. The chain uses TRBV7-2 and TRBJ2-1; no definite D call. This CDR3 has 12 amino acids. Germline V lookup: CDR1 SGHTA, CDR2 FQGNSA. The V end was cut by 3 bases, the J end by 8 bases, with 8 bases between. CDR3 DNA sequence: TGTGCCAGCAGCTTGTTGATCTATGAGCAGTTCTTC. This gives the protein CASSLLIYEQFF. Variable domain in full (rest from reference TRBV7-2 and TRBJ2-1): GAGVSQSPSNKVTEKGKDVELRCDPISGHTALYWYRQSLGQGLEFLIYFQGNSAPDKSGLPSDRFSAERTGGSVSTLTIQRTQQEDSAVYLCASSLLIYEQFFGPGTRLTVL.

The CDR3 loop reads CSVEWWVQGTDTQYF. CDR3 bases: TGCAGCGTTGAGTGGTGGGTGCAGGGAACAGATACGCAGTATTTT. The V gene is TRBV29-1, the J gene TRBJ2-3, with D perhaps TRBD1 (5 bases). This CDR3 is 15 amino acids long. V was shortened by 3 bases and J by 3 bases, with 16 bases between the two germline ends. Looked up from germline, CDR1 is SQVTM and CDR2 is ANQGSEA.

The chain has TRBV7-3 and TRBJ1-1; no firm D call. CDR3 length equals 12 residues. V lost 1 base and J 8 bases, leaving 8 bases between the germline ends. The germline V gene has CDR1 SGHTA and CDR2 FQGTGA. CDR3 in DNA: TGTGCCAGCAGCTTAAATGGGGTGGAAGCTTTCTTT. Translating it yields CASSLNGVEAFF. Supplemented by reference TRBV7-3 and TRBJ1-1, the full variable domain reads GAGVSQTPSNKVTEKGKYVELRCDPISGHTALYWYRQSLGQGPEFLIYFQGTGAADDSGLPNDRFFAVRPEGSVSTLKIQRTERGDSAVYLCASSLNGVEAFFGQGTRLTVV.

The genes are TRBV6-2 or TRBV6-3 and TRBJ2-1; 12 bases map to TRBD2. V was pared by 2 bases and J by 8 bases, with 16 bases of the junction left unmatched. The CDR3 totals 19 residues. The germline V gene has CDR1 MNHEY and CDR2 SVGEGT. The CDR3 sequence is CASSYLGLAGRSRPDEQFF. The CDR3 DNA is TGTGCCAGCAGTTACCTGGGACTAGCGGGCAGAAGTCGTCCCGATGAGCAGTTCTTC.

This clonotype was seen many times. The chain employs TRBV19 and TRBJ1-2; TRBD1 is a possible D gene (6 bases). Germline loops: CDR1 LNHDA, CDR2 SQIVND (reference sequence). This CDR3 contains 14 residues. V was shortened by 9 bases and J by 6 bases, with 20 bases between the two germline ends. This chain's CDR3 is CASLRTGAGDGYTF. In nucleotides, the CDR3 is TGTGCCAGCCTCAGGACGGGGGCGGGTGATGGCTACACCTTC.

The rearrangement links TRBV5-1 to TRBJ2-3; 7 bases are shared with TRBD2. This CDR3 is built from 15 residues. Trimming cost V 1 base and J 3 bases; bases outside gene matches: 5. CDR1 and CDR2 (germline): SGHRS, YFSETQ. The CDR3 coding sequence is TGCGCCAGCAGCTTGCAGGGACTACCTACAGATACGCAGTATTTT. Its protein product is CASSLQGLPTDTQYF.

This clonotype was observed a few times. V gene TRBV7-8 combines with J gene TRBJ1-1; D gene ambiguous. Germline-derived CDR1 and CDR2 are SGHVS and FQNEAQ. The CDR3 loop spans 15 amino acids. The V end lost 2 bases, the J end lost 5 bases, and 15 bases lay between the germline ends. CDR3 residues: CASSLNLRTGTEAFF. The CDR3 DNA reads as TGTGCCAGCAGCTTAAACCTCAGGACCGGGACTGAAGCTTTCTTT.